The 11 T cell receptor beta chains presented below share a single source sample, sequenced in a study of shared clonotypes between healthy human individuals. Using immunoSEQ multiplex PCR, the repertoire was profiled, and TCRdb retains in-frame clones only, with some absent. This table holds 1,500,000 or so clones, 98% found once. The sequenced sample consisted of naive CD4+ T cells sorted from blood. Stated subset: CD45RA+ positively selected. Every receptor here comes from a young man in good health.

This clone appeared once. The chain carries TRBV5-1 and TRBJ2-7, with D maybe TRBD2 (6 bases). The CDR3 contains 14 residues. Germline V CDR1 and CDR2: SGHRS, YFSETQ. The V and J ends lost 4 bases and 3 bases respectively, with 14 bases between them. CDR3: CASSGGTGGYEQYF. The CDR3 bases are TGCGCCAGCAGCGGGGGGACTGGAGGCTACGAGCAGTACTTC.

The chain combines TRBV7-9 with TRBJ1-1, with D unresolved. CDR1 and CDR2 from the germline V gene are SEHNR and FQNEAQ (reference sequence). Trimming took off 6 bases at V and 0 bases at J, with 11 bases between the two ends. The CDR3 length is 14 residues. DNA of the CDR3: TGTGCCAGCAGTCGCCGAACTATGAACACTGAAGCTTTCTTT. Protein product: CASSRRTMNTEAFF. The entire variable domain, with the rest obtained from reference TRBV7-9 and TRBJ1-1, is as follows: DTGVSQNPRHKITKRGQNVTFRCDPISEHNRLYWYRQTLGQGPEFLTYFQNEAQLEKSRLLSDRFSAERPKGSFSTLEIQRTEQGDSAMYLCASSRRTMNTEAFFGQGTRLTVV.

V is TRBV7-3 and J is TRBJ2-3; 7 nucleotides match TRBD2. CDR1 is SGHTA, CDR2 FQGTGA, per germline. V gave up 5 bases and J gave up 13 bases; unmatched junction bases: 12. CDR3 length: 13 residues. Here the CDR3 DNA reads TGTGCCAGCAGCCCAGGCGGGGGAGGGGCAGAGTATTTT. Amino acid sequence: CASSPGGGGAEYF.

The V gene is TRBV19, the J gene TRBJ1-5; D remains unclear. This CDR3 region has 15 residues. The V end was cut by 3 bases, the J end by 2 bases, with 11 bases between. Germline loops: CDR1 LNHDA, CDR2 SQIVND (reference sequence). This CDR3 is CASSILGSGNQPQHF. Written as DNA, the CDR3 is TGTGCCAGTAGTATTCTGGGGTCCGGCAATCAGCCCCAGCATTTT.

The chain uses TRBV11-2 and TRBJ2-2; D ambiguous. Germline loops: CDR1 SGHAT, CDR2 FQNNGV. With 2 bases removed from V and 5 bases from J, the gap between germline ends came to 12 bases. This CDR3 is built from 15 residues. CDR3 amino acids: CASSLSRLRTGELFF. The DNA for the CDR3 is TGTGCCAGCAGCTTATCCCGACTTAGGACCGGGGAGCTGTTTTTT.

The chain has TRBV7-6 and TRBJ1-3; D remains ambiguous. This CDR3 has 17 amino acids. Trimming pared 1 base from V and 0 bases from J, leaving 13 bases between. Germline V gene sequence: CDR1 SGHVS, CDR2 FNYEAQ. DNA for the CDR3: TGTGCCAGCAGCTTAGTCGCCTCGGCGGGCTCTGGAAACACCATATATTTT. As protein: CASSLVASAGSGNTIYF.

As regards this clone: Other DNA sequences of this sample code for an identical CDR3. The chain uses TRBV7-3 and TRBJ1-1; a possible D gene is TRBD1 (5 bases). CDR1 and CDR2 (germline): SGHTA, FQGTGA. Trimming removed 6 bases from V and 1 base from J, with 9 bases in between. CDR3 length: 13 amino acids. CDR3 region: CASSSTGNTEAFF. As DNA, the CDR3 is TGTGCCAGCAGTTCAACAGGGAACACTGAAGCTTTCTTT.

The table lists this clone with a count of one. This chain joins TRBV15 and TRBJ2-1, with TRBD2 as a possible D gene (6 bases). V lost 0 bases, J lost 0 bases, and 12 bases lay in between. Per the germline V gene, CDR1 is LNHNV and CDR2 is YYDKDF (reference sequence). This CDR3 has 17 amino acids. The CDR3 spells CATSRDRGGNSYNEQFF. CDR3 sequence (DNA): TGTGCCACCAGCAGAGACCGGGGAGGTAACTCCTACAATGAGCAGTTCTTC.

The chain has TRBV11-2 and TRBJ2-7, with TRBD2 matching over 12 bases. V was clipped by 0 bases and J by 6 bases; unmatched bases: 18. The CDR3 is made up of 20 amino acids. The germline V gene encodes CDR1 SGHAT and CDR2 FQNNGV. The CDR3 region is CASSLDRASGRVGKSVEQYF. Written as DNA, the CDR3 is TGTGCCAGCAGCTTAGACAGGGCTAGCGGGAGGGTAGGGAAATCGGTCGAGCAGTACTTC.

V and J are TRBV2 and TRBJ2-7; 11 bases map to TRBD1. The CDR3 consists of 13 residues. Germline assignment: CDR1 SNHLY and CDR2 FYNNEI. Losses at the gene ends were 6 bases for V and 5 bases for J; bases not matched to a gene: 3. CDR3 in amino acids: CASRDRGLNEQYF. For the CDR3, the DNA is TGTGCCAGCAGGGACAGGGGGCTCAACGAGCAGTACTTC.

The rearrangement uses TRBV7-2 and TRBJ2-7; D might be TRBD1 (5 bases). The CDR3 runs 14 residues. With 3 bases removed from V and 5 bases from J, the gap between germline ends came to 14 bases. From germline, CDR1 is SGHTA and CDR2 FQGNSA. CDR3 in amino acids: CASSFLHAGNEQYF. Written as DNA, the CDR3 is TGTGCCAGCAGCTTCCTCCACGCAGGGAACGAGCAGTACTTC.